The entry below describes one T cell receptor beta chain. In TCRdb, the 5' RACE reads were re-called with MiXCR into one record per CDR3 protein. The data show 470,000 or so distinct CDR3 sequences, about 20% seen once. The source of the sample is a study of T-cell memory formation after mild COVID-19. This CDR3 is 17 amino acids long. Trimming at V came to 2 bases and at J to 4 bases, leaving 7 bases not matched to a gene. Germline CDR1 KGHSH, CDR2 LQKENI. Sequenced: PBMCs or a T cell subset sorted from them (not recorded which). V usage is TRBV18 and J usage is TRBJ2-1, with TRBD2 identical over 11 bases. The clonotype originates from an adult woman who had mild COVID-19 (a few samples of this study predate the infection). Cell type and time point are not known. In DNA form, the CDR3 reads TGTGCCAGCTCACCAATTTCTAGCGGGGGGAATTACAATGAGCAGTTCTTC. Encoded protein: CASSPISSGGNYNEQFF.